A selection of T cell receptor beta chains follows, all from one sample in a study of CD8 T cells in Susac syndrome. Via MiXCR, TCRdb re-called the immunoSEQ multiplex PCR reads, giving one row per CDR3 protein. Of some 80,000 distinct CDR3 sequences in the sample, roughly 94% were seen once. Source material: CD8+ T cells from PBMCs. These receptors were collected from a human donor in good health. The CDR3 runs from the conserved cysteine through the conserved F or W. D genes are given only for firm matches. Size values are once, few and many counts, or a class for expanded clones, and some rows have none.

size,J,V,D,DNA,CDR3
.,TRBJ1-1,TRBV5-1,TRBD1,TGCGCCAGCAGCTTGTTACAGGGGACCCGGCCCGAAGCTTTCTTT,CASSLLQGTRPEAFF
once,TRBJ1-3,TRBV5-1,.,TGCGCCAGCAGCTACCGGACGGTTGTCTCTGGAAACACCATATATTTT,CASSYRTVVSGNTIYF
.,TRBJ2-3,TRBV20-1,.,TGCAGTGCTAGAGATACCTCTCACCTTTTTCTAGCAGATACGCAGTATTTT,CSARDTSHLFLADTQYF
.,TRBJ1-5,TRBV19,TRBD1,TGTGCCAGTAGTGGACAGGCAGCTCAGCCCCAGCATTTT,CASSGQAAQPQHF
.,TRBJ2-7,TRBV6-5,TRBD1,TGTGCCAGCAGTGTGACAGGGGTGTCCTACGAGCAGTACTTC,CASSVTGVSYEQYF
.,TRBJ2-1,TRBV7-2,TRBD2,TGTGCCAGCAGCTTAGAATATCTCAGCGGGGGAACTTACAATGAGCAGTTCTTC,CASSLEYLSGGTYNEQFF
.,TRBJ1-1,TRBV6-1,.,TGTGCCAGCAGTGAAATCCAGGGGATGAACACTGAAGCTTTCTTT,CASSEIQGMNTEAFF
.,TRBJ2-6,TRBV13,.,TGTGCCAGCAGCGTCAGGGGAGGTGGGGCCAACGTCCTGACTTTC,CASSVRGGGANVLTF
.,TRBJ1-1,TRBV19,.,TGTGCCAGTAGCCCAACGGGCTCCCAAGCTTTCTTT,CASSPTGSQAFF
once,TRBJ1-1,TRBV7-8,.,TGTGCCAGCAGCTTTGGGGGAAGAACTGAAGCTTTCTTT,CASSFGGRTEAFF
.,TRBJ2-3,TRBV4-1,.,TGCGCCAGCAGCCGGGGAGGTACAGATACGCAGTATTTT,CASSRGGTDTQYF
.,TRBJ1-2,TRBV4-3,.,TGCGCCAGCAGCCAAGATCGGTGGGGCGGCTATGGCTACACCTTC,CASSQDRWGGYGYTF
.,TRBJ1-3,TRBV9,.,TGTGCCAGCAGCCCCTCTCCGGGCTCTGGAAACACCATATATTTT,CASSPSPGSGNTIYF
.,TRBJ1-5,TRBV9,.,TGTGCCAGCAGCCCGGGGGGCGGGTACAATCAGCCCCAGCATTTT,CASSPGGGYNQPQHF
.,TRBJ2-3,TRBV5-1,.,TGCGCCACTCAGGGAGAGTTCGGTACAGATACGCAGTATTTT,CATQGEFGTDTQYF
.,TRBJ1-5,TRBV11-2,.,TGTGCCAGCAGCTTGTTGGAGGGGCTCAATCAGCCCCAGCATTTT,CASSLLEGLNQPQHF
.,TRBJ2-1,TRBV6-1,TRBD2,TGTGCCAGCAGTAAAAGGGGTGGACTAGCGGGAGGGTACAATGAGCAGTTCTTC,CASSKRGGLAGGYNEQFF
.,TRBJ1-2,TRBV14,.,TGTGCCAGCAGCCTTAACAGCCCTAGTTATGGCTACACCTTC,CASSLNSPSYGYTF
.,TRBJ1-2,TRBV5-1,TRBD1,TGCGCCAGCAGCTTGGAGGACAGGGTCGGCTATGGCTACACCTTC,CASSLEDRVGYGYTF
.,TRBJ2-1,TRBV28,TRBD2,TGTGCCAGCAGCCTAGGGCGGGAGCGCTACAATGAGCAGTTCTTC,CASSLGRERYNEQFF
.,TRBJ1-5,TRBV15,.,TGTGCCACCAGCTCCGGGGTCGGGCAGCCCCAGCATTTT,CATSSGVGQPQHF
.,TRBJ2-7,TRBV9,.,TGTGCCAGCAGCGTAGGGGGCGGGCAGGACGAGCAGTACTTC,CASSVGGGQDEQYF
.,TRBJ2-6,TRBV13,TRBD1,TGTGCCAGCAGCTCGACAGGGGGCGTTGCTGGGGCCAACGTCCTGACTTTC,CASSSTGGVAGANVLTF
.,TRBJ1-2,TRBV27,TRBD1,TGTGCCAGCAGTCCACTGGGACAGGCGAATGGCTACACCTTC,CASSPLGQANGYTF
once,TRBJ2-7,TRBV4-3,TRBD2,TGCGCCAGCAGCCTCGGGACTAGCGGCTACGAGCAGTACTTC,CASSLGTSGYEQYF
.,TRBJ2-7,TRBV5-4,TRBD1,TGTGCCAGCAGCGGGCCGGACAGGGTCGACTTCTACGAGCAGTACTTC,CASSGPDRVDFYEQYF
.,TRBJ2-5,TRBV9,TRBD2,TGTGCCAGCAGCGTAGAGGGGACTAGCGGCGGAGAGACCCAGTACTTC,CASSVEGTSGGETQYF
.,TRBJ2-7,TRBV18,.,TGTGCCAGCTCACCACTCCCGACAAAAGCGGTAATCGAGCAGTACTTC,CASSPLPTKAVIEQYF
.,TRBJ2-1,TRBV5-1,TRBD1,TGCGCCAGCAGCCCGGGACAGGGTCCCTACAATGAGCAGTTCTTC,CASSPGQGPYNEQFF
.,TRBJ2-3,TRBV6-1,TRBD1,TGTGCCAGCGGATGGGGACAGAGCACAGATACGCAGTATTTT,CASGWGQSTDTQYF
few,TRBJ1-1,TRBV7-9,.,TGTGCCAGCAGTACTGGGTCGAACACTGAAGCTTTCTTT,CASSTGSNTEAFF
few,TRBJ2-7,TRBV5-4,.,TGTGCCAGCAGCTTCTTCGGGTCCTACGAGCAGTACTTC,CASSFFGSYEQYF
once,TRBJ2-1,TRBV4-2,TRBD2,TGTGCCAGCAGCCAAGAATGGGGGACTAGCGGGAGTAATGAGCAGTTCTTC,CASSQEWGTSGSNEQFF
medium-sized,TRBJ2-7,TRBV7-2,.,TGCGCCAGCAGCCAGGAAGTTTTGGGTTACGAGCAGTACTTC,CASSQEVLGYEQYF
once,TRBJ2-1,TRBV20-1,.,TGCAGTGCTAGACCCCCAGCAGGGTTGGGTCATGAGCAGTTCTTC,CSARPPAGLGHEQFF
.,TRBJ1-6,TRBV14,TRBD1,TGTGCCAGCACCAGGGACAGCTCCTATAATTCACCCCTCCACTTT,CASTRDSSYNSPLHF
.,TRBJ2-3,TRBV4-1,TRBD1,TGCGCCAGCAGCATCGGGACAGAGATGATGAAGTCGCAGTATTTT,CASSIGTEMMKSQYF
.,TRBJ1-1,TRBV29-1,.,TGCAGCGTGGGGGGACAAATGGGGACTGAAGCTTTCTTT,CSVGGQMGTEAFF
.,TRBJ1-2,TRBV20-1,TRBD1,TGCAGTGCTTCGGACAGGGACGGTGGCTACACCTTC,CSASDRDGGYTF
once,TRBJ2-1,TRBV6-2/TRBV6-3,.,TGTGCCAGCAGTTACTCTCCTAATGGGGAAGCGAATGAGCAGTTCTTC,CASSYSPNGEANEQFF
.,TRBJ1-2,TRBV28,TRBD1,TGTGCCAGCAGTTTAAGGTTGACCGACAGGGGACGCTACACCTTC,CASSLRLTDRGRYTF
.,TRBJ2-3,TRBV14,.,TGTGCCAGCAGCCAAGTCACAGGGCCCACAGATACGCAGTATTTT,CASSQVTGPTDTQYF
.,TRBJ1-5,TRBV19,.,TGTGCCAGTAGTATCCGGGGAGCGGTTGCTGGTCAGCCCCAGCATTTT,CASSIRGAVAGQPQHF
.,TRBJ2-7,TRBV9,.,TGTGCCAGCAGCGACGGGGGCTACGAGCAGTACTTC,CASSDGGYEQYF
.,TRBJ1-2,TRBV7-9,.,TGTGCCAGCAGCTTAGGGGAGACTAACTATGGCTACACCTTC,CASSLGETNYGYTF
.,TRBJ2-3,TRBV7-9,.,TGTGCCGGGGCCTTAGAGGCAGATACGCAGTATTTT,CAGALEADTQYF
.,TRBJ1-1,TRBV12-3/TRBV12-4,.,TGTGCCAGCAGTTTGCCCGAACCGAACACTGAAGCTTTCTTT,CASSLPEPNTEAFF
.,TRBJ2-1,TRBV7-3,.,TGTGCCAGCAGCTTCGGGACACAGTACAATGAGCAGTTCTTC,CASSFGTQYNEQFF